Sequencing of this T cell receptor beta chain was carried out in a study of blood T cells in healthy people across ages. CDR3 length: 16 amino acids. The germline CDR1 and CDR2 sequences are SGHTA and FQGNSA. With a J-beta primer mix and a sample-barcoded 5' primer, a second PCR ran about 7 to 11 cycles. Each cDNA molecule was tagged by a template-switch adaptor that had 12 random nucleotides. TCRdb reprocessed the 5' RACE reads with MiXCR, giving one entry per CDR3 protein. Here the sample spans about 650,000 distinct CDR3 sequences, 52% being singletons. The specimen was blood. The chain couples TRBV7-2 to TRBJ2-4, with 9 positions matching TRBD2. Matching the DNA end better, TRBJ2-7 makes the J call doubtful. The TCR originated in a woman of 80 years or more in good health. The CDR3 reads CASSLGAGGLPYEQYF. CDR3 nucleotide sequence: TGTGCCAGCAGCTTAGGGGCGGGGGGGCTCCCCTACGAGCAGTACTTC.